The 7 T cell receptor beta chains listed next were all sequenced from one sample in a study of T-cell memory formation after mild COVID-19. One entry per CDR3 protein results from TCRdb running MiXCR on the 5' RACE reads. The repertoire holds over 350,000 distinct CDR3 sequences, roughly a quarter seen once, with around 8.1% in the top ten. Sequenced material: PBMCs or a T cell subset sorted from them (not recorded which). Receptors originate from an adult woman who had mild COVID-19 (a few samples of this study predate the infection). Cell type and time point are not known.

CDR3 amino acids: CSVRSGGSSYNEQFF. The DNA for the CDR3 is TGCAGTGTCCGTAGCGGGGGATCATCCTACAATGAGCAGTTCTTC. This chain links TRBV20-1 with TRBJ2-1; 9 bases fit TRBD2. The CDR3 sequence is 15 residues long. With V trimmed by 7 bases and J by 1 base, 8 bases remained unmatched. Germline assignment: CDR1 DFQATT and CDR2 SNEGSKA (reference sequence).

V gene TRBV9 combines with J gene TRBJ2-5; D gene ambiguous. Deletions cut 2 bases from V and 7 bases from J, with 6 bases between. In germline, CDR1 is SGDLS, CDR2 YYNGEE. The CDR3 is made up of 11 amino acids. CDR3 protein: CASSVEGTQYF. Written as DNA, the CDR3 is TGTGCCAGCAGCGTCGAAGGGACCCAGTACTTC.

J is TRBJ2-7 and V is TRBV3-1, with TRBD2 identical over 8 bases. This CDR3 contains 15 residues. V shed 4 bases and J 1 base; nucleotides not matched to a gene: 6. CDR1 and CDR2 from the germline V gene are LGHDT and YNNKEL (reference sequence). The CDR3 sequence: CASSPRLAGSYEQYF. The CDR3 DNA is TGTGCCAGCAGCCCCCGCTTAGCGGGGTCCTACGAGCAGTACTTC.

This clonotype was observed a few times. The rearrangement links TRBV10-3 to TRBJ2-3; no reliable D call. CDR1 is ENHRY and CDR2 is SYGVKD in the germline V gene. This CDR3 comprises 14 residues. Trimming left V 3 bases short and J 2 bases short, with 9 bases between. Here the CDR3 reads CAISEGRPTDTQYF. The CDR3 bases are TGTGCCATCAGTGAAGGAAGGCCCACAGATACGCAGTATTTT.

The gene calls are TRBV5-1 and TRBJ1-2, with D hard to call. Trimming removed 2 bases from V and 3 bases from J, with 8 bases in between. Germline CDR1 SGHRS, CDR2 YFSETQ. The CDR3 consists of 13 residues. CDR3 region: CASSFYTDYGYTF. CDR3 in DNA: TGCGCCAGCAGCTTTTACACGGACTATGGCTACACCTTC.

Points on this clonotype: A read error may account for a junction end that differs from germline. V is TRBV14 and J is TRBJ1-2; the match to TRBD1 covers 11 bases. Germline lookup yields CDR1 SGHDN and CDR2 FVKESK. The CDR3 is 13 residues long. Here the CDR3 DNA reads TGTGCCAGCAGCCCCTGGCAGGACAGGGGGCCTCACTTC. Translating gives CASSPWQDRGPHF. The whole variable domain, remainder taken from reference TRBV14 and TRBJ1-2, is EAGVTQFPSHSVIEKGQTVTLRCDPISGHDNLYWYRRVMGKEIKFLLHFVKESKQDESGMPNNRFLAERTGGTYSTLKVQPAELEDSGVYFCASSPWQDRGPHFGSGTRLTVV.

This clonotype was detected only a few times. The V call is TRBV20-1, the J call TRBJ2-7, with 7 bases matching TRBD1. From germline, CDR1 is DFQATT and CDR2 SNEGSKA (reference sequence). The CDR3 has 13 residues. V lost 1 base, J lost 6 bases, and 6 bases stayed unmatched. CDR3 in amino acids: CSARGRGGSEQYF. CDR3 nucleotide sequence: TGCAGTGCTAGAGGGCGAGGGGGCTCCGAGCAGTACTTC.